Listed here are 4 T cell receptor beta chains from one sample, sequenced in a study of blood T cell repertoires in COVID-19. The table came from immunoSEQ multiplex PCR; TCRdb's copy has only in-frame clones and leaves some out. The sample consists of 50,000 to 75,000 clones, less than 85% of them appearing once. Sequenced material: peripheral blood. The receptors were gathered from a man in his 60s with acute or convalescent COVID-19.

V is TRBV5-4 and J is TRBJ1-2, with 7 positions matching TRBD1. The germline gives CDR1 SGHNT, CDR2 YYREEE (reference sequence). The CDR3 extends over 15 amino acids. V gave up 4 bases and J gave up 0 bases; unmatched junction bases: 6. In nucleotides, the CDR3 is TGTGCCAGCAGCCTTGGGACAGAGACTAACTATGGCTACACCTTC. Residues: CASSLGTETNYGYTF.

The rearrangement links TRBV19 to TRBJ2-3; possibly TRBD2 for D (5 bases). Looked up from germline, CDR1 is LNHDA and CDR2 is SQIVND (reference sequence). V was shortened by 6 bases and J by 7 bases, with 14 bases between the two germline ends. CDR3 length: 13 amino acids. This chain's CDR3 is CASSGLPAHTQYF. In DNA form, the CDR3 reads TGTGCCAGTAGCGGACTTCCCGCGCATACGCAGTATTTT.

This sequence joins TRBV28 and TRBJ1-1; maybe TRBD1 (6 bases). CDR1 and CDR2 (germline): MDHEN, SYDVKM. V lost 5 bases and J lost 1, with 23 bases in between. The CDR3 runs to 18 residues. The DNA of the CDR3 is TGTGCCAGCAGTGCCGCTGTACTAACCGGGACATCGAACACTGAAGCTTTCTTT. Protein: CASSAAVLTGTSNTEAFF.

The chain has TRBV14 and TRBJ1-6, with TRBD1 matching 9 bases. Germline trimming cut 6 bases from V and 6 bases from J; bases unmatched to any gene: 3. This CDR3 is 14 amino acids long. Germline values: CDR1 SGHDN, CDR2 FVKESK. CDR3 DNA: TGTGCCAGCAGAAAACAGGGGGCTAATTCACCCCTCCACTTT. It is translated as CASRKQGANSPLHF. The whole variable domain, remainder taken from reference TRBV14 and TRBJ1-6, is EAGVTQFPSHSVIEKGQTVTLRCDPISGHDNLYWYRRVMGKEIKFLLHFVKESKQDESGMPNNRFLAERTGGTYSTLKVQPAELEDSGVYFCASRKQGANSPLHFGNGTRLTVT.